This entry describes one T cell receptor (beta chain). Its cognate antigen is unknown. This record belongs to a study of CXCR3-negative and CXCR3-positive naive CD8 T cells. Triplicates of some 300,000 cells were sorted from each CD8+ T cell subset. General study findings and limits: Diversity was high in both naive subsets and much lower in memory cells.

Germline CDR1 is SEHNR and CDR2 is FQNEAQ (reference sequence). The CDR3 sequence is 11 residues long. The TRB libraries of cDNA were built by UMI-labeled 5' RACE. From the 5' RACE reads, TCRdb lists one entry per CDR3 protein and no DNA. The sample data list 130,000 or so distinct CDR3 sequences. Sequencing was performed on naive CXCR3- CD8+ T cells from blood. Subset reported: CD45RO-CCR7+CD27+CD95- naive CD8+ T cells lacking CXCR3 (TNR3-). The rearrangement joins TRBV7-9 to TRBJ1-1. The clonotype was recovered from a human donor in good health. Some clones in this sample may be carry-over from other donors' samples. The CDR3 protein is CASSLGMEAFF.